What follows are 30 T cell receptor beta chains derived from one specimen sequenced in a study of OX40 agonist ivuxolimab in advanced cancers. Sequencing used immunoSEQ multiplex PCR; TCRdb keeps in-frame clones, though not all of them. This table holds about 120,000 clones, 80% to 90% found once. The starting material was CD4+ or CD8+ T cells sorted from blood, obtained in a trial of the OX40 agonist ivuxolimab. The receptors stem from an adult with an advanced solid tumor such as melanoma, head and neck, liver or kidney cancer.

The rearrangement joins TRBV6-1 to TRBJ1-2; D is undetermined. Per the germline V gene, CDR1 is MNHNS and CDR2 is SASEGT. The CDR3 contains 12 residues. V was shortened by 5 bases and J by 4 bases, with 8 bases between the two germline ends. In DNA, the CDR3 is TGTGCCAGCAGTTCTACCATCTATGGCTACACCTTC. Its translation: CASSSTIYGYTF.

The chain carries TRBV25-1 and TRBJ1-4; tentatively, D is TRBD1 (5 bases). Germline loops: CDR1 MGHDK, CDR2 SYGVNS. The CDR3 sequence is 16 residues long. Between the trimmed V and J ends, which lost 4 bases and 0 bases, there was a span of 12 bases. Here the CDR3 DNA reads TGTGCCAGCAGTGGTGCAGGGCCCGCAACTAATGAAAAACTGTTTTTT. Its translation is CASSGAGPATNEKLFF.

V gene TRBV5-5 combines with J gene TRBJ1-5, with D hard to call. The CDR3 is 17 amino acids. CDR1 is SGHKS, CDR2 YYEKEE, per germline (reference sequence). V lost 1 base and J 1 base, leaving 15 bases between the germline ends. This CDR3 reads CASSLLASLGSNQPQHF. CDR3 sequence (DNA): TGTGCCAGCAGCTTGTTGGCCTCTTTAGGGAGCAATCAGCCCCAGCATTTT.

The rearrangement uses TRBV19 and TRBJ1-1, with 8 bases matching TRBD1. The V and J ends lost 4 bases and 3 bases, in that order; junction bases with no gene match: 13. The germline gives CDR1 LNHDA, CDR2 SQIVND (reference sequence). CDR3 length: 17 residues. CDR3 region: CASSRTGKRRIDTEAFF. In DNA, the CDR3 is TGTGCCAGTAGTAGGACAGGGAAGAGGCGAATCGACACTGAAGCTTTCTTT.

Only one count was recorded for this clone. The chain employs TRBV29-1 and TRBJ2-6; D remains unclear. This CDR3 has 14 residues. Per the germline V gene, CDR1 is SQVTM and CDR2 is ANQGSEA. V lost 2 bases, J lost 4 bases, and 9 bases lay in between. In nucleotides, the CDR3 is TGCAGCGTTGAACTGTTTTCCGGGGCCAACGTCCTGACTTTC. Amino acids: CSVELFSGANVLTF. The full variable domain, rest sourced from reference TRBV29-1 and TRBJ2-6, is SAVISQKPSRDICQRGTSLTIQCQVDSQVTMMFWYRQQPGQSLTLIATANQGSEATYESGFVIDKFPISRPNLTFSTLTVSNMSPEDSSIYLCSVELFSGANVLTFGAGSRLTVL.

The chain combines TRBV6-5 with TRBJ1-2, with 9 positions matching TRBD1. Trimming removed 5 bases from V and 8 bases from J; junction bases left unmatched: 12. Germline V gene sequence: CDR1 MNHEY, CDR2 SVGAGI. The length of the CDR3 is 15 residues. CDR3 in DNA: TGTGCCAGCAGTGACTTGACAGGGGGTAAAGGGGGCTACACCTTC. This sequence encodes CASSDLTGGKGGYTF.

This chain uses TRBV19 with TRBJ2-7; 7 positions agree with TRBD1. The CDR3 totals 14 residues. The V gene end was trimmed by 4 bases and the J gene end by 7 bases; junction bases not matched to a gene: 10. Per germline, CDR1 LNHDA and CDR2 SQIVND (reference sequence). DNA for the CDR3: TGTGCCAGTAGTACCCAACAGGGGTCCGGAGAGCAGTACTTC. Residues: CASSTQQGSGEQYF.

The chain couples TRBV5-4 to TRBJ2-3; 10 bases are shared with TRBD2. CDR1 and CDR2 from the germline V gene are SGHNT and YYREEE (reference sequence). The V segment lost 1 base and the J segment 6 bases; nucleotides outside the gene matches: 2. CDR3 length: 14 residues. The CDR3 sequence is CASSLTSGADTQYF. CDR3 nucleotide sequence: TGTGCCAGCAGCTTGACTAGCGGGGCTGATACGCAGTATTTT.

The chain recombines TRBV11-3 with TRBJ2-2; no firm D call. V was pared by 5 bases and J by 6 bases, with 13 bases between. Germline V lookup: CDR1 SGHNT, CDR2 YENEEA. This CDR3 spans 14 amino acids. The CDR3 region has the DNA TGTGCCAGCAGCACCGGGCGGCCTCCCGGGGAGCTGTTTTTT. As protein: CASSTGRPPGELFF.

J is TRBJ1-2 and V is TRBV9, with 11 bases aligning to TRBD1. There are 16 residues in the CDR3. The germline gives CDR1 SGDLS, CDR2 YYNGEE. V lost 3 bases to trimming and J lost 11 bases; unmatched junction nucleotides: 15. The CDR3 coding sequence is TGTGCCAGCAGCGCCGGGACAGGGGGAGAGTATGGCTGGTACACCTTC. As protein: CASSAGTGGEYGWYTF.

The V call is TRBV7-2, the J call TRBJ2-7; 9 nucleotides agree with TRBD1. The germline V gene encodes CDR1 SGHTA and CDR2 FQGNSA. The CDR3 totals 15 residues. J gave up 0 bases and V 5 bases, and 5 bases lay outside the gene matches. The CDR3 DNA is TGTGCCAGCAGCATCGGACAGGGGAGCTCCTACGAGCAGTACTTC. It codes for CASSIGQGSSYEQYF.

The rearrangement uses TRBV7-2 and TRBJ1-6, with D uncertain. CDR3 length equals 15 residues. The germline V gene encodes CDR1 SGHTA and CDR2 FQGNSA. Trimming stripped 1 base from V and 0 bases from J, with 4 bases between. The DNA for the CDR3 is TGTGCCAGCAGCTTAGACAGCTCCTATAATTCACCCCTCCACTTT. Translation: CASSLDSSYNSPLHF. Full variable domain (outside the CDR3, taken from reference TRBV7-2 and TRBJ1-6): GAGVSQSPSNKVTEKGKDVELRCDPISGHTALYWYRQSLGQGLEFLIYFQGNSAPDKSGLPSDRFSAERTGGSVSTLTIQRTQQEDSAVYLCASSLDSSYNSPLHFGNGTRLTVT.

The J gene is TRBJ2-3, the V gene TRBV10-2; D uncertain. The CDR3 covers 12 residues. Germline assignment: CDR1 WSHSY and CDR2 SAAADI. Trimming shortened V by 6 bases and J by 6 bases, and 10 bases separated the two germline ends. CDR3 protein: CASSAALDTQYF. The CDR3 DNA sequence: TGCGCCAGCAGCGCCGCCCTCGATACGCAGTATTTT.

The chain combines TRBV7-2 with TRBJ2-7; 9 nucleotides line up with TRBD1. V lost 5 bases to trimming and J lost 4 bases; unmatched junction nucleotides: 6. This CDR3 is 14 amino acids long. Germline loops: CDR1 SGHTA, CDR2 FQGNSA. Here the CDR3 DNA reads TGTGCCAGCAGCCCGCAACAGGGGGCGTACGAGCAGTACTTC. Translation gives CASSPQQGAYEQYF.

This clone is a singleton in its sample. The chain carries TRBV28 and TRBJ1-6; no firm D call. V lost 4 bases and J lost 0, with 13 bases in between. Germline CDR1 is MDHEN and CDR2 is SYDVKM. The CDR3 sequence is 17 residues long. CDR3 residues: CASSSSRSTSYNSPLHF. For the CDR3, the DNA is TGTGCCAGCAGTTCCTCGAGGAGTACCTCCTATAATTCACCCCTCCACTTT.

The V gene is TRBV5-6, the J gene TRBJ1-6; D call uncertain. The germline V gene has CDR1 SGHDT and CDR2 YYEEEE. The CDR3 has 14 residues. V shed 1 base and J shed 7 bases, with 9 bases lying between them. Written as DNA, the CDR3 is TGTGCCAGCAGCTTGAGCCAGGTCAATTCACCCCTCCACTTT. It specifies CASSLSQVNSPLHF.

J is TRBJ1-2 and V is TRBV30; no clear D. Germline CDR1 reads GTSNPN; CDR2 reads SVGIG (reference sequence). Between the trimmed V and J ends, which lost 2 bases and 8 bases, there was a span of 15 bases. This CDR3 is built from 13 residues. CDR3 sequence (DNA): TGTGCCTGGAGTAGGGTTGGGGTGGAAGGCTACACCTTC. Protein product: CAWSRVGVEGYTF.

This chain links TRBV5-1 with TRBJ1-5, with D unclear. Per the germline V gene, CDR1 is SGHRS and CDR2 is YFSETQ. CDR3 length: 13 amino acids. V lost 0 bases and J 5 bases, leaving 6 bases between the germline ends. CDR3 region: CASSLGGDQPQHF. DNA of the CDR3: TGCGCCAGCAGCTTGGGTGGGGATCAGCCCCAGCATTTT.

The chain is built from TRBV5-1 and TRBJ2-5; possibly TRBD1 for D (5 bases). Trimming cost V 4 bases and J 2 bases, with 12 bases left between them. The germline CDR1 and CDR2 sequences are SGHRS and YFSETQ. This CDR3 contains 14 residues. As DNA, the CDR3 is TGCGCCAGCAGCAAAGGGGCAGTTCAAGAGACCCAGTACTTC. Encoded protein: CASSKGAVQETQYF.

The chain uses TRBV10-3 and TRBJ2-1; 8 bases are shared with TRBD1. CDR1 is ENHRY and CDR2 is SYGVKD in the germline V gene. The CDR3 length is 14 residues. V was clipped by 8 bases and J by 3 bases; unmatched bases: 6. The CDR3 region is CAIRGQGFYNEQFF. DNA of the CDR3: TGTGCCATCCGTGGACAGGGTTTCTACAATGAGCAGTTCTTC.

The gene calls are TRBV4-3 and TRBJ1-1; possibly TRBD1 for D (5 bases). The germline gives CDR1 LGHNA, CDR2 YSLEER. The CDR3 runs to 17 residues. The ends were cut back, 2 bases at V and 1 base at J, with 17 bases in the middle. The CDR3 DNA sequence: TGCGCCAGCAGCCAATTTTTCATAGGACAAACGAACACTGAAGCTTTCTTT. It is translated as CASSQFFIGQTNTEAFF.

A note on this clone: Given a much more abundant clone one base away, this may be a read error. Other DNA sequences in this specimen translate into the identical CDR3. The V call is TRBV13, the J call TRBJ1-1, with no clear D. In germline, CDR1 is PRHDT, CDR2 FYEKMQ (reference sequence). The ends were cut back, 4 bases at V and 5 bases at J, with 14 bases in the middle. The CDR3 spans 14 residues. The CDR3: CASSSPTRETEAFF. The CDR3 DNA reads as TGTGCCAGCAGCTCGCCAACGAGGGAGACTGAAGCTTTCTTT.

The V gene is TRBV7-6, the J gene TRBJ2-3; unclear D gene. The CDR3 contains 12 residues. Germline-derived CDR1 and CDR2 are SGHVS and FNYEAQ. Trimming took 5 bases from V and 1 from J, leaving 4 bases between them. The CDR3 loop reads CASSHRTDTQYF. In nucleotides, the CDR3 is TGTGCCAGCAGCCACCGCACAGATACGCAGTATTTT.

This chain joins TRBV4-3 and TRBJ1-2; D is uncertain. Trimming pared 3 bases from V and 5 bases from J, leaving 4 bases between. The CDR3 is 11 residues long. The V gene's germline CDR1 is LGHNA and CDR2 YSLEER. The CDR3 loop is CASSQRYGYTF. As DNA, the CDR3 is TGCGCCAGCAGCCAGAGGTATGGCTACACCTTC.

The CDR3 sequence is CASSQVQGSGNTIYF. The CDR3 nucleotides are TGCGCCAGCAGCCAAGTACAGGGCTCTGGAAACACCATATATTTT. The genes are TRBV4-3 and TRBJ1-3; D might be TRBD1 (6 bases). The CDR3 is 15 residues long. With 1 base removed from V and 0 bases from J, the gap between germline ends came to 7 bases. The germline V gene has CDR1 LGHNA and CDR2 YSLEER.

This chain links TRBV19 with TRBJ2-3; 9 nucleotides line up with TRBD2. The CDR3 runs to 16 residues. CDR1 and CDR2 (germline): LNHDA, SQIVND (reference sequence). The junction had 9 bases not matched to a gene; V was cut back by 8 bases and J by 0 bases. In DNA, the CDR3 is TGTGCCAGTCAAAGACTAGCGGAGCCTAGCACAGATACGCAGTATTTT. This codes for CASQRLAEPSTDTQYF.

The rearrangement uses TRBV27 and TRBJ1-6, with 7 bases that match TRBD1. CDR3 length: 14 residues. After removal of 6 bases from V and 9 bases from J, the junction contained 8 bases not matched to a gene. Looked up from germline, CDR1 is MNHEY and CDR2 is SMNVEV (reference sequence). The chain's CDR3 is CASRTDRFGSPLHF. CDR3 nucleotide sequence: TGTGCCAGCAGAACGGACAGGTTTGGTTCACCCCTCCACTTT.

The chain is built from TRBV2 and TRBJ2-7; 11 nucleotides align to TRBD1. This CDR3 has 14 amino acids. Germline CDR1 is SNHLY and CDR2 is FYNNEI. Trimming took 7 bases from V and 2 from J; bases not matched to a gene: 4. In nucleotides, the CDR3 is TGTGCCAGCACCCTGGACAGGGGGCCCTACGAGCAGTACTTC. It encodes CASTLDRGPYEQYF.

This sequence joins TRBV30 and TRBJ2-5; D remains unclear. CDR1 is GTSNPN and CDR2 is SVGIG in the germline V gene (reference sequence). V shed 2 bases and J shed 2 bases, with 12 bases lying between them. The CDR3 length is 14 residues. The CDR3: CAWSTGRAQETQYF. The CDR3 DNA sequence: TGTGCCTGGAGTACTGGACGGGCTCAAGAGACCCAGTACTTC.

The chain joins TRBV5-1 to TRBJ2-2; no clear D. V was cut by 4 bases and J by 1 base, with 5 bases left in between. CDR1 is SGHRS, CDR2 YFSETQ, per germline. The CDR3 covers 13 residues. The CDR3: CASSPQNTGELFF. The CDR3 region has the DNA TGCGCCAGCAGCCCCCAGAACACCGGGGAGCTGTTTTTT.